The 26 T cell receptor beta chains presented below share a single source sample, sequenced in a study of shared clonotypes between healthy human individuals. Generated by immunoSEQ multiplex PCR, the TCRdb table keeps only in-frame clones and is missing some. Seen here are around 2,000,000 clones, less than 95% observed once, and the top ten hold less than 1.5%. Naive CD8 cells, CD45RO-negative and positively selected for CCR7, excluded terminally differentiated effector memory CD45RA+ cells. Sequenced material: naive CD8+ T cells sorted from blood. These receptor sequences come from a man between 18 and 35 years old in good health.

CDR3 residues: CASSALTGSQETQYF. CDR3 DNA: TGTGCCAGCAGCGCCCTAACAGGGTCCCAAGAGACCCAGTACTTC. The chain combines TRBV7-3 with TRBJ2-5; D is perhaps TRBD1 (6 bases). Trimming took off 5 bases at V and 1 base at J, with 14 bases between the two ends. In germline, CDR1 is SGHTA, CDR2 FQGTGA. This CDR3 contains 15 residues.

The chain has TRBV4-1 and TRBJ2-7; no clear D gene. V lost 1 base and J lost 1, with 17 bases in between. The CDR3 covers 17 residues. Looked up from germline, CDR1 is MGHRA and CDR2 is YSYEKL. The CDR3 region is CASSQGSWASQSYEQYF. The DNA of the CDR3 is TGCGCCAGCAGCCAAGGAAGCTGGGCTTCTCAGTCCTACGAGCAGTACTTC.

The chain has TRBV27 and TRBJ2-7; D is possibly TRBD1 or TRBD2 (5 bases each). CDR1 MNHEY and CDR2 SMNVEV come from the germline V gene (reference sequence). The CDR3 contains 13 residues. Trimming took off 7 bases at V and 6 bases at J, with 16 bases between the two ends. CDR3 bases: TGTGCCAGCAAGCCTCGCTCAGGGAGCGAGCAGTACTTC. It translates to CASKPRSGSEQYF.

CDR3 region: CAISEPDRDEQFF. The CDR3 DNA sequence: TGTGCCATCAGTGAACCGGACCGCGATGAGCAGTTCTTC. The rearrangement uses TRBV10-3 and TRBJ2-1, with D uncertain. The germline gives CDR1 ENHRY, CDR2 SYGVKD. The CDR3 is 13 amino acids. Trimming pared 3 bases from V and 8 bases from J, leaving 11 bases between.

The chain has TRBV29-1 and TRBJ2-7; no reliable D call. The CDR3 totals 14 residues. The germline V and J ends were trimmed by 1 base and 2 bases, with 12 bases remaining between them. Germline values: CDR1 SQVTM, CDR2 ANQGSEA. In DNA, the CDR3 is TGCAGCGTTGAAGGGGAAGGCCTCCCCTACGAGCAGTACTTC. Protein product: CSVEGEGLPYEQYF.

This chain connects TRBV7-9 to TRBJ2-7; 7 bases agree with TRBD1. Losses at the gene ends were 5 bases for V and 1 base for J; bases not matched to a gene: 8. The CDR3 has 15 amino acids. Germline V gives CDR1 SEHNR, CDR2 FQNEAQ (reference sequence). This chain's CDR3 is CASSRDSGFSYEQYF. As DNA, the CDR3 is TGTGCCAGCAGCCGGGACAGTGGGTTTTCCTACGAGCAGTACTTC.

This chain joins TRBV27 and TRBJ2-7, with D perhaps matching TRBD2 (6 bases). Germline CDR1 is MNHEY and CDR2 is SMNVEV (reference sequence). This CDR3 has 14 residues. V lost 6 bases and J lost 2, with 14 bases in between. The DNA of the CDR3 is TGTGCCAGCAGCTTTAGGAGGGACGCCTACGAGCAGTACTTC. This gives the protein CASSFRRDAYEQYF.

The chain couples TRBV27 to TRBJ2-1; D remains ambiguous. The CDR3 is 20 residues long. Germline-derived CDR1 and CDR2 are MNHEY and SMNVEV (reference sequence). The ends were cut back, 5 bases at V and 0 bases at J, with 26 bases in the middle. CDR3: CASSPQVISWSSSSYNEQFF. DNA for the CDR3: TGTGCCAGCAGTCCGCAGGTTATATCCTGGTCGTCAAGCTCCTACAATGAGCAGTTCTTC.

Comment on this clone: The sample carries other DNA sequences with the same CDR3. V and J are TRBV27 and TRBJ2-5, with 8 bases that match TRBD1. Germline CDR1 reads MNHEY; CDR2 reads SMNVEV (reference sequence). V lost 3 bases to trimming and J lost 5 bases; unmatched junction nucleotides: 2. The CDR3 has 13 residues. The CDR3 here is CASSLYRGETQYF. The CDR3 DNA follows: TGTGCCAGCAGTTTGTACAGGGGGGAGACCCAGTACTTC.

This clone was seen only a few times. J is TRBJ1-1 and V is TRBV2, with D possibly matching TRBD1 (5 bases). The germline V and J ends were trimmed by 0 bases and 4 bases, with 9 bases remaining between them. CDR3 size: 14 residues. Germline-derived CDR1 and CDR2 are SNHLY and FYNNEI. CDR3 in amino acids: CASSEAKGSTEAFF. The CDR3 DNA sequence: TGTGCCAGCAGTGAAGCGAAGGGGAGCACTGAAGCTTTCTTT.

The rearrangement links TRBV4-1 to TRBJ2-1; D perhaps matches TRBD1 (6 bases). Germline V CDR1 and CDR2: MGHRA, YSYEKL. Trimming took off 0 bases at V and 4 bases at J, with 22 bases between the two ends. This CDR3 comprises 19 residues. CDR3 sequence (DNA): TGCGCCAGCAGCCAAGAGGGCATTCTCGAGGGGACACAGTACAATGAGCAGTTCTTC. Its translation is CASSQEGILEGTQYNEQFF.

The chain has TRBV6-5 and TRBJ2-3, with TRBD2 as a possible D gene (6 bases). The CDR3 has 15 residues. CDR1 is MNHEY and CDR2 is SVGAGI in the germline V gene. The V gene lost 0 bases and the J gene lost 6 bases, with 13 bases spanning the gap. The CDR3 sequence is CASSYSLTGLDTQYF. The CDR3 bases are TGTGCCAGCAGTTACTCCCTGACGGGACTTGATACGCAGTATTTT.

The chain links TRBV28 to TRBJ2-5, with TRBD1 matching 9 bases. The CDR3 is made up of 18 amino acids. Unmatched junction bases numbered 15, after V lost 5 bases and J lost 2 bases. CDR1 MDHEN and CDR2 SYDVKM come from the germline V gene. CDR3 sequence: CASSGPGTGSPRQETQYF. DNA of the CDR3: TGTGCCAGCAGTGGCCCCGGGACAGGGAGCCCACGGCAAGAGACCCAGTACTTC.

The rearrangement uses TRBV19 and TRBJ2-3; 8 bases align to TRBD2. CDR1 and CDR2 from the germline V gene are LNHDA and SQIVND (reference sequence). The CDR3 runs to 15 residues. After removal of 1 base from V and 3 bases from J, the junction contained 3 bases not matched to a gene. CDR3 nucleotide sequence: TGTGCCAGTAGTATAGCAGCGGGGGAGACAGATACGCAGTATTTT. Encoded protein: CASSIAAGETDTQYF.

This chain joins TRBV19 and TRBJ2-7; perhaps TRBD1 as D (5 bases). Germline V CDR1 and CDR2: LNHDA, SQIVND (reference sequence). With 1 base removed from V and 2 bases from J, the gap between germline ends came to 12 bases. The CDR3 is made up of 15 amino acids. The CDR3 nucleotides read TGTGCCAGTAGTATAGCGGCAGGGCGCACCTACGAGCAGTACTTC. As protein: CASSIAAGRTYEQYF.

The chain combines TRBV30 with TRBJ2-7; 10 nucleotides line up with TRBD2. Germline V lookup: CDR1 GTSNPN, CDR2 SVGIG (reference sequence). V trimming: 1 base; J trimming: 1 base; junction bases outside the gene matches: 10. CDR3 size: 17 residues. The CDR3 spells CAWSDVSGRPSSYEQYF. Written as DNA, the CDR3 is TGTGCCTGGAGTGATGTTAGCGGGAGGCCAAGTTCCTACGAGCAGTACTTC.

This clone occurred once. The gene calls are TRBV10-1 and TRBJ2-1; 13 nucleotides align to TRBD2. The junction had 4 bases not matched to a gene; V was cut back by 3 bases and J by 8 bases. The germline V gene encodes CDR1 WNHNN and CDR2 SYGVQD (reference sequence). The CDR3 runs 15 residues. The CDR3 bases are TGCGCCAGCAGTGAATCTGGACTAGCGGGAGATGAGCAGTTCTTC. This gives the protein CASSESGLAGDEQFF.

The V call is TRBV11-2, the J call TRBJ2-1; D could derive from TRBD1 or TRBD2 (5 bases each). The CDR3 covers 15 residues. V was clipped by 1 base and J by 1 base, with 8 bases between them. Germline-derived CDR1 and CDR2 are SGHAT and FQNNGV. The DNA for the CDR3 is TGTGCCAGCAGCTTAGTCGAGGGGTCCTACAATGAGCAGTTCTTC. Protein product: CASSLVEGSYNEQFF.

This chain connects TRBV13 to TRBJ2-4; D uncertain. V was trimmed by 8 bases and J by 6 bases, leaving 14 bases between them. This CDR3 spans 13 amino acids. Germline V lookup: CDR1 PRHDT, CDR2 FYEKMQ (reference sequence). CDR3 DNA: TGTGCCAGCGGAGACGCGACGGCAAACATTCAGTACTTC. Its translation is CASGDATANIQYF.

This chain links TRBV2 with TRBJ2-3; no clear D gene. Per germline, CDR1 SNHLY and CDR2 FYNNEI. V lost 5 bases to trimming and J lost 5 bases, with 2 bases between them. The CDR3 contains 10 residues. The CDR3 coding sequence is TGTGCCAGCAGTTTAGATACGCAGTATTTT. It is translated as CASSLDTQYF.

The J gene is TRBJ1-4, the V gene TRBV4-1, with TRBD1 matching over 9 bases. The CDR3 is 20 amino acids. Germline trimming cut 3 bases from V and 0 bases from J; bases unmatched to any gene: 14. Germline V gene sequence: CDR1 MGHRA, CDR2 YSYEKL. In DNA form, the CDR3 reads TGCGCCAGCAGCCACCTGAGGGGGGAGGACAGGGGTTCAACTAATGAAAAACTGTTTTTT. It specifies CASSHLRGEDRGSTNEKLFF.

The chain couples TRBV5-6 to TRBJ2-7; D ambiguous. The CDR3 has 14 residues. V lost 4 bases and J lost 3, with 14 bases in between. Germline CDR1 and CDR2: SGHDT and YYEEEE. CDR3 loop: CASSLNNMNYEQYF. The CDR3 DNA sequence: TGTGCCAGCAGCCTTAATAATATGAACTACGAGCAGTACTTC.

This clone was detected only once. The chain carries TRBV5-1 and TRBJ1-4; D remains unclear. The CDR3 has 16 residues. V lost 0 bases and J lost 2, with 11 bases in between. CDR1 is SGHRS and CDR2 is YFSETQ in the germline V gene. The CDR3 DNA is TGCGCCAGCAGCTTGGCCGGGATCGAGACTAATGAAAAACTGTTTTTT. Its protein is CASSLAGIETNEKLFF. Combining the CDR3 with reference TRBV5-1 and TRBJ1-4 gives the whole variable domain KAGVTQTPRYLIKTRGQQVTLSCSPISGHRSVSWYQQTPGQGLQFLFEYFSETQRNKGNFPGRFSGRQFSNSRSEMNVSTLELGDSALYLCASSLAGIETNEKLFFGSGTQLSVL.

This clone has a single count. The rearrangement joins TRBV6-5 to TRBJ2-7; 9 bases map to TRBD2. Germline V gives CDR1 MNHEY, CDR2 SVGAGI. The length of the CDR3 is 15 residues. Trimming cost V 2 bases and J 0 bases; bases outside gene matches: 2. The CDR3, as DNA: TGTGCCAGCAGTTACCTAGCGGGGAGCTCCTACGAGCAGTACTTC. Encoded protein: CASSYLAGSSYEQYF.

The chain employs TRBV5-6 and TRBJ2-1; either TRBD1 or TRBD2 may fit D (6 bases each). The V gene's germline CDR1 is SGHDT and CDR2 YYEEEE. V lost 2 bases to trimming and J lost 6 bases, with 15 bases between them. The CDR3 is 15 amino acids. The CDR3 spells CASSFVARGVNEQFF. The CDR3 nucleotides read TGTGCCAGCAGCTTCGTCGCGAGGGGGGTCAATGAGCAGTTCTTC.

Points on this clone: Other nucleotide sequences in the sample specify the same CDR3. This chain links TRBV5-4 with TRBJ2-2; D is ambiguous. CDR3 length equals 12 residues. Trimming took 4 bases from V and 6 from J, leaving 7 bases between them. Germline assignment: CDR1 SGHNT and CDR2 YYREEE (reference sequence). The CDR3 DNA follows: TGTGCCAGCAGCGGGTCGGCCGGGGAGCTGTTTTTT. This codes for CASSGSAGELFF.